This T cell receptor beta chain was obtained from a study of shared clonotypes between healthy human individuals (dated by TCRdb to about 2020). With regard to the full study: Three men and a couple of women, aged 18 to 49 years, made up the cohort. Leukapheresis yielded between about 0.85 and 10 billion PBMCs per donor. To estimate repertoire size and how much clonotype sharing occurs between individuals, the study deeply sequenced the blood TCR repertoires of about five healthy adults. To increase sequencing depth and limit assay-specific biases, TCR repertoire library preparation and sequencing were carried out by different laboratories using diverse techniques. Study-level results and caveats: Based on pairwise subsampling, the degree of clonotype sharing among donors was expected to be affected by sequencing depth. Sampling was restricted to blood, and TCR repertoires in tissues likely differ from the TCR repertoires found in blood. The small number of donors limited the genetic and exposure-history diversity represented.

Using the deep immunoSEQ assay, multiplex PCR amplified TCR CDR3 regions from genomic DNA. Extracted genomic DNA from each cell subset was distributed evenly across all wells of several immunoSEQ 96-well plates, and each plate was treated as a replicate. For unsorted PBMC, 300 ng genomic DNA, equal to 25,000 to 35,000 T cell genomes, was loaded into each replicate PCR. Ten immunoSEQ deep assay plates were used to sequence the unsorted PBMC genomic DNA. Purified libraries were measured with a Qubit 3.0 fluorometer, size-checked on a Bioanalyzer 2100, and measured again with the KAPA Library Quantification kit. Every immunoSEQ 96-well plate was sequenced on a separate single-read 150-cycle Illumina NextSeq 550 flow cell. Regarding the original processing steps: Because the immunoSEQ output included only junctional sequences and no quality scores, the filtering could not be the same as the filtering used for full-length reads. Sequences were annotated with PyIR, a Python wrapper for IgBLAST v1.9, using IMGT germline references to assign V/J genes and CDR3. Reads were removed for weak V/J assignments (E-value above 1e-6), missing CDR3, stop codons, out-of-frame junctions, or ambiguous translated residues. V3J clonotypes were defined as sequences sharing an identical inferred V gene, J gene, and CDR3 amino acid sequence. To compute the percentage overlap between repertoires, the number of shared unique clonotypes was divided by the size of the smaller repertoire. Richness of each repertoire was evaluated using RTK rarefaction, the Chao1 estimator, and Recon v2.1 estimates of unobserved clonotypes. The source is immuneACCESS, and TCRdb retained only in-frame sequences with V and J called. Part of the clones is not carried over; for the studies checked, unresolved V genes explain less than half of this, and the remainder is unexplained. That table is the source of V, J and clone size, and D and trimming were worked out from the DNA. The sample table holds some 480,000 clones, of which around 79% were seen once. The top ten clones comprise approximately 12% of the sample.

Healthy HIV-negative adults with no recently reported acute infections or vaccinations were included as donors. Only Caucasian adults living in Nashville, Tennessee, USA were represented among the donors. For unsorted samples, around 90 million PBMCs were counted, and genomic DNA was extracted using the QIAamp DNA Blood Mini kit. After blood collection by leukapheresis, PBMCs were isolated using Ficoll-Histopaque density gradient centrifugation and then cryopreserved in the vapor phase of liquid nitrogen. The germline V end is reduced by 3 bases and the J end by 10 bases; junction bases left unmatched: 18. CDR1 and CDR2 were assigned from the germline V gene (reference sequence) as GTSNPN and SVGIG. Spanning cysteine to phenylalanine, the CDR3 consists of 16 amino acids. Only CDR3 DNA remains: 48 bases, in frame from the first base. Worth noting for this clone: The clone's antigen remains unknown. Base quality data are lacking; no much larger clone is found one base away.

Sequences were obtained from PBMCs. This receptor was identified in a woman aged 40-49 years in good health. Some clones in this sample may be carry-over from other donors' samples. In this chain, TRBV30 is recombined with TRBJ2-1; 7 of the junction bases match TRBD2. The CDR3 has the sequence CAWSDTTRDYGREQFF. The nucleotide sequence is given as TGTGCCTGGAGCGACACTACCAGGGACTACGGAAGGGAGCAGTTCTTC.